The source of this T cell receptor beta chain is a study of blood T cells in healthy people across ages. Points from the study as a whole: Naive T cell percentage and TCR beta diversity correlated strongly.

CDR1 and CDR2 from the germline V gene are MNHEY and SMNVEV (reference sequence). Germline trimming cut 4 bases from V and 4 bases from J; bases unmatched to any gene: 4. CDR3 size: 14 residues. A second PCR of roughly 7 to 11 cycles used a sample-barcoded 5' primer and a J-beta primer mix. One entry per CDR3 protein, called by TCRdb with MiXCR from the 5' RACE reads. Among under 1 million distinct CDR3 sequences listed, about 42% were seen once. This clonotype was found many times. Its matching antigen is unknown. At least 6 micrograms of total RNA were extracted per sample. V is TRBV27 and J is TRBJ1-2, with 9 bases identical to TRBD1. Sequenced material: blood. The sequence derives from a man between 60 and 70 years old in good health. CDR3 amino acids: CASSWGQGVYGYTF. The CDR3 bases are TGTGCCAGCAGTTGGGGACAGGGAGTCTATGGCTACACCTTC.